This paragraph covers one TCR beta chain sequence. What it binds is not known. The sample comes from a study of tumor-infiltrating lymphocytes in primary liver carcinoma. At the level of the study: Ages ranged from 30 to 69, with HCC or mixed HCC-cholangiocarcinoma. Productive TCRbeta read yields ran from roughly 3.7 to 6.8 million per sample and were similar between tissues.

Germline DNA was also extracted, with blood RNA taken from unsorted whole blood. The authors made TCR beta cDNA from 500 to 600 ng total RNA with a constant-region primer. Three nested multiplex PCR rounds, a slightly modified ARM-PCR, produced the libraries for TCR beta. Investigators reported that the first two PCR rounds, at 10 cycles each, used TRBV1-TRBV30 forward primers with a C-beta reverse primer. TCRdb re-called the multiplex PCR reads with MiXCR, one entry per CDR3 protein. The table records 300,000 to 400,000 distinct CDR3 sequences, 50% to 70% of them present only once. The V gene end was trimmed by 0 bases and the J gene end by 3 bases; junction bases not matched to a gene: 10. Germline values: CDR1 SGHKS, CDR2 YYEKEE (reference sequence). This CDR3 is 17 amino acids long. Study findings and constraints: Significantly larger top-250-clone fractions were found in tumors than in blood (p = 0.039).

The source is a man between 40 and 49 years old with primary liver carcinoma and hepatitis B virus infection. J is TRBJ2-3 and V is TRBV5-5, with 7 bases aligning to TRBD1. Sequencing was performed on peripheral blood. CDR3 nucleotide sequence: TGTGCCAGCAGCTTGGATCGTAGGGGGCAGAGGACAGATACGCAGTATTTT. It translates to CASSLDRRGQRTDTQYF.